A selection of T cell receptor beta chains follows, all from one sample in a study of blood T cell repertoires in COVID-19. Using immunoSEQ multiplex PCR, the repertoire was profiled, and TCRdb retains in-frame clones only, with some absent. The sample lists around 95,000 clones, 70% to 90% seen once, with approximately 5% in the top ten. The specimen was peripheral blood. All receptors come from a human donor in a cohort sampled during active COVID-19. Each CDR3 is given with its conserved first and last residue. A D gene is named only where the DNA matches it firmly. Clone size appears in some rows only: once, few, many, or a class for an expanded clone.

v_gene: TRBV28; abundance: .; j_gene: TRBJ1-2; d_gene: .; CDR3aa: CATLRRRGYYGYTF; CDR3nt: TGTGCCACATTACGGAGGAGGGGTTACTATGGCTACACCTTC
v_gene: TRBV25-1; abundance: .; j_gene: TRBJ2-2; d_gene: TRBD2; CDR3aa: CASSESASGNTGELFF; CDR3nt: TGTGCCAGCAGTGAATCGGCTAGCGGGAACACCGGGGAGCTGTTTTTT
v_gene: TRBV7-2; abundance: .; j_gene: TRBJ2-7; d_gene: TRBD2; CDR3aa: CASSQIRGLAGEQYF; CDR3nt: TGTGCCAGCAGCCAAATCAGAGGACTAGCGGGGGAGCAGTACTTC
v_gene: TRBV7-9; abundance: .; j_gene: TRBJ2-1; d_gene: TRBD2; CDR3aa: CASSLTSGRSLSSYNEQFF; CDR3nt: TGTGCCAGCAGCTTAACTAGCGGGAGAAGTCTTAGCTCCTACAATGAGCAGTTCTTC
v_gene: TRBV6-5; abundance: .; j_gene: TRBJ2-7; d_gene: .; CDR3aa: CASSYSRVYEQYF; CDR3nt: TGTGCCAGCAGTTACTCGAGGGTTTACGAGCAGTACTTC
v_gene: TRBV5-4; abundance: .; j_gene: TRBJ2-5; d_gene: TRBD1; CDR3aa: CASSRQGTRQETQYF; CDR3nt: TGTGCCAGCAGCCGACAGGGAACGAGACAAGAGACCCAGTACTTC
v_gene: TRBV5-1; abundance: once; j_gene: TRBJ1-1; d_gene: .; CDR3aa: CASTRMGAVGTEAFF; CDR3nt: TGCGCCAGCACCCGGATGGGGGCGGTGGGAACTGAAGCTTTCTTT
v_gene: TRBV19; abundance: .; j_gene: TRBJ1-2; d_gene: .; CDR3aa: CASSIDAGYGYTF; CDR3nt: TGTGCCAGTAGTATAGACGCAGGCTATGGCTACACCTTC
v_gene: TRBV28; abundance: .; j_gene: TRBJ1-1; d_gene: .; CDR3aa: CASSFAQGYTEAFF; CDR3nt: TGTGCCAGCAGTTTTGCACAGGGATACACTGAAGCTTTCTTT
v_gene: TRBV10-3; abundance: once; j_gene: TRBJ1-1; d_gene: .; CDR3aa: CAITQGMNTEAFF; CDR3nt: TGTGCCATCACGCAGGGGATGAACACTGAAGCTTTCTTT
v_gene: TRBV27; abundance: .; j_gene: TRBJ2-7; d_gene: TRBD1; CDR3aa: CASSAGQGLISYEQYF; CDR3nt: TGTGCCAGCAGTGCAGGACAGGGATTAATTTCCTACGAGCAGTACTTC
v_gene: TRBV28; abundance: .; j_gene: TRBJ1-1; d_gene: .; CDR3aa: CASSPLGNRDSRSFTEAFF; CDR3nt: TGTGCCAGCAGTCCTTTAGGGAACCGGGACTCCCGGAGTTTCACTGAAGCTTTCTTT
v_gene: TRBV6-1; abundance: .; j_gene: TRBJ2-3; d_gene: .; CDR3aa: CASSEAPGSSALDTQYF; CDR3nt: TGTGCCAGCAGTGAAGCTCCGGGGAGTTCAGCTTTGGATACGCAGTATTTT
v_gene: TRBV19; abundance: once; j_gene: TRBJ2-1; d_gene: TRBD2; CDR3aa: CASSKGTGTSSYNEQFF; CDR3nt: TGTGCCAGTAGTAAAGGTACCGGGACTAGCTCCTACAATGAGCAGTTCTTC
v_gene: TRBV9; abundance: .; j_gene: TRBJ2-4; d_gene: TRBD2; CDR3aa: CASSVGTSGNIQYF; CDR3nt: TGTGCCAGCAGCGTAGGGACTAGCGGAAACATTCAGTACTTC
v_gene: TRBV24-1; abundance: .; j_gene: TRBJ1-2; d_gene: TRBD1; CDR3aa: CATGQGAEYTF; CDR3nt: TGTGCCACAGGACAGGGGGCCGAGTACACCTTC
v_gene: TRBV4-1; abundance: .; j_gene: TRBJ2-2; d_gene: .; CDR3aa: CASSRAGFGLETGELFF; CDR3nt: TGCGCCAGCAGCCGGGCGGGGTTTGGATTGGAGACCGGGGAGCTGTTTTTT
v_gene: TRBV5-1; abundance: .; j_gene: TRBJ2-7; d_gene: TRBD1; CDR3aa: CASSSRTGVTPKESYEQYF; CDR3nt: TGCGCCAGCAGCTCCCGGACAGGGGTCACCCCTAAGGAATCCTACGAGCAGTACTTC
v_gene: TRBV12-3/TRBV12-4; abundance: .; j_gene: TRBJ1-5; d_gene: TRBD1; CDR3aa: CASNRQGTQPQHF; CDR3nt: TGTGCCAGCAATCGACAGGGGACACAGCCCCAGCATTTT
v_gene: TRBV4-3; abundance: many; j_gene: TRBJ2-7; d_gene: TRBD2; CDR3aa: CASSETSGTYYEQYF; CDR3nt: TGCGCCAGCAGCGAGACTAGCGGCACCTACTACGAGCAGTACTTC
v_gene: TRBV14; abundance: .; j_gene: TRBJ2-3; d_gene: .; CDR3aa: CASRHSGTSTDTQYF; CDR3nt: TGTGCCAGCAGGCATAGCGGAACTAGCACAGATACGCAGTATTTT
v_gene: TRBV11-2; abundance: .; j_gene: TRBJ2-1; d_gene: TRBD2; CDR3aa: CASSSIAGKVGEQFF; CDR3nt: TGTGCCAGCAGCTCAATAGCGGGAAAGGTTGGTGAGCAGTTCTTC
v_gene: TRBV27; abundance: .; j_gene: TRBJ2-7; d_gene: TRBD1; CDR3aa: CASSLRQGSKYEQYF; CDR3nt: TGTGCCAGCAGTTTAAGACAGGGGAGTAAGTACGAGCAGTACTTC
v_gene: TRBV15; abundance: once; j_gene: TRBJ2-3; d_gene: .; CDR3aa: CATSSTASVTDTQYF; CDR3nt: TGTGCCACCAGCTCCACTGCGTCGGTCACAGATACGCAGTATTTT
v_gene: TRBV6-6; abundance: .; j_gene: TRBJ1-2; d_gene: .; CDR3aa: CASSGGNGYTF; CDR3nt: TGTGCCAGCTCCGGGGGGAATGGCTACACCTTC
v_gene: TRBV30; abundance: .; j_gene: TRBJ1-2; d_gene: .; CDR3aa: CAWGAPYGYTF; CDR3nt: TGTGCCTGGGGGGCACCGTATGGCTACACCTTC
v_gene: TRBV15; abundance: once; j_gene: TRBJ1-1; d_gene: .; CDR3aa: CATSKQRLNTEAFF; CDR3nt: TGTGCCACCAGCAAACAACGCTTGAACACTGAAGCTTTCTTT
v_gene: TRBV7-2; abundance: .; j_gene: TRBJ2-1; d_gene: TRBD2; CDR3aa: CASSLGPAGVRNEQFF; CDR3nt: TGTGCCAGCAGCTTAGGTCCGGCGGGGGTCCGCAATGAGCAGTTCTTC
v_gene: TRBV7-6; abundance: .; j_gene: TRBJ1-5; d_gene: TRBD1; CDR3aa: CASSSGTGPSNQPQHF; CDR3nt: TGTGCCAGCAGCTCCGGGACAGGGCCCAGCAATCAGCCCCAGCATTTT
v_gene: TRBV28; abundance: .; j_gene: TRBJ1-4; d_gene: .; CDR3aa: CASSSTKEKLFF; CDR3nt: TGTGCCAGCAGTTCGACAAAAGAAAAACTGTTTTTT
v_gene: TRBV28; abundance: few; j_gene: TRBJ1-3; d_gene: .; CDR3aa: CASSLNSQLKTIYF; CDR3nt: TGTGCCAGCAGTTTGAACTCCCAATTGAAAACCATATATTTT
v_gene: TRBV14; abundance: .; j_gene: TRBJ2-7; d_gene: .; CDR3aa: CASSQPQGSYEQYF; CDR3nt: TGTGCCAGCAGCCAACCTCAGGGGTCGTACGAGCAGTACTTC
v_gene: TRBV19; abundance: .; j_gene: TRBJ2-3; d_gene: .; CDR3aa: CASSRGRDTQYF; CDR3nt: TGTGCCAGCTCCCGAGGGCGCGATACGCAGTATTTT
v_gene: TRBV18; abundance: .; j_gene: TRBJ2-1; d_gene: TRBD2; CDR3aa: CASSPGLAGSNEQFF; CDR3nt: TGTGCCAGCTCACCAGGACTAGCGGGATCCAATGAGCAGTTCTTC
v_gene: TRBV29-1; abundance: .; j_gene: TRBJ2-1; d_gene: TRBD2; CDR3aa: CSVAVGGSSYNEQFF; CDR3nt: TGCAGCGTCGCAGTGGGCGGGAGCTCCTACAATGAGCAGTTCTTC
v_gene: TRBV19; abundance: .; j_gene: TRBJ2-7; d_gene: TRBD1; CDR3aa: CASRPGQGRGEQYF; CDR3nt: TGTGCCAGTCGTCCCGGACAGGGAAGGGGCGAGCAGTACTTC
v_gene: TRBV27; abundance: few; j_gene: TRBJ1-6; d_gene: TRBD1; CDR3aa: CASSRGTGSRLHF; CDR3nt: TGTGCCAGCAGTCGAGGGACAGGTAGTCGCCTCCACTTT
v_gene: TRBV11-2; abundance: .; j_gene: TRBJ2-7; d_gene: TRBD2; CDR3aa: CASSMSQTSGSIYEQYF; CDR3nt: TGTGCCAGCAGCATGAGCCAAACTAGCGGGAGTATCTACGAGCAGTACTTC
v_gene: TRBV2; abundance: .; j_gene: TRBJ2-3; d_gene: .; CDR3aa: CASSEVTDTQYF; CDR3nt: TGTGCCAGCAGTGAAGTAACAGATACGCAGTATTTT
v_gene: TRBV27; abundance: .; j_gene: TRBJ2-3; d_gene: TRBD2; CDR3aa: CASSYREVTDTQYF; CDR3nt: TGTGCCAGCAGTTACCGGGAGGTAACAGATACGCAGTATTTT
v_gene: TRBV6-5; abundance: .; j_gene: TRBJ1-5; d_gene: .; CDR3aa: CASSNTLANQPQHF; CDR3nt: TGTGCCAGCAGTAACACTTTAGCAAATCAGCCCCAGCATTTT
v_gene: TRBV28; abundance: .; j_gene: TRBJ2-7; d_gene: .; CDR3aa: CASSLWGAYEQYF; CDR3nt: TGTGCCAGCAGTTTATGGGGAGCCTACGAGCAGTACTTC
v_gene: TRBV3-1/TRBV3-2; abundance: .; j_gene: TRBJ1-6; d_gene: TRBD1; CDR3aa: CASSPRDRDSPLHF; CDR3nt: TGTGCCAGCAGCCCCCGGGACAGGGATTCACCCCTCCACTTT
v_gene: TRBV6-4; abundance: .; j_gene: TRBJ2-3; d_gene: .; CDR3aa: CASSLTGLRTASTDTQYF; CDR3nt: TGTGCCAGCAGCCTTACTGGACTACGGACGGCCAGCACAGATACGCAGTATTTT
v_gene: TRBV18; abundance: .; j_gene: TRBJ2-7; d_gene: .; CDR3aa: CASSPQGSGSYEQYF; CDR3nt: TGTGCCAGCTCACCCCAGGGAAGCGGGTCCTACGAGCAGTACTTC
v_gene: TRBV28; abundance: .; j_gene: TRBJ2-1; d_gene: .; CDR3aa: CASSGAGTWDEQFF; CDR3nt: TGTGCCAGCTCCGGGGCCGGGACTTGGGATGAGCAGTTCTTC
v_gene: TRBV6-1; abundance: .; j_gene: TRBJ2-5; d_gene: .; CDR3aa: CASSEARWGTYETQYF; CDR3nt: TGTGCCAGCAGTGAAGCGCGATGGGGCACGTATGAGACCCAGTACTTC
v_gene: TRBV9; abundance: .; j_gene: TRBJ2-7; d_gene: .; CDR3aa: CASSVAPHLSYEQYF; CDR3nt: TGTGCCAGCAGCGTAGCTCCTCATCTATCCTACGAGCAGTACTTC
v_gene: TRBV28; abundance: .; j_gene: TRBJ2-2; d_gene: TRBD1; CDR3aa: CASTTGGYTGELFF; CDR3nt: TGTGCCAGCACCACAGGGGGTTACACCGGGGAGCTGTTTTTT
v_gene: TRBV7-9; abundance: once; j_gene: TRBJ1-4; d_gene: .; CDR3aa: CASSPFPNEKLFF; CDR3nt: TGTGCCAGCAGCCCGTTCCCTAATGAAAAACTGTTTTTT
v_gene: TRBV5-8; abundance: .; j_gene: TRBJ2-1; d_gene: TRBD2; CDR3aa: CASSLALLAGGFYNEQFF; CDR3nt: TGTGCCAGCAGCTTGGCGCTACTAGCGGGAGGTTTCTACAATGAGCAGTTCTTC
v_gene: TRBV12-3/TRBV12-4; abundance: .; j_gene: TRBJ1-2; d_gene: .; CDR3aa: CASSFQGTNDYTF; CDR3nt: TGTGCCAGCAGTTTTCAGGGGACGAACGACTACACCTTC
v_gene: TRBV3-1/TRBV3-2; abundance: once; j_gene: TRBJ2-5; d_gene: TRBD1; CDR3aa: CASSQSGGGETQYF; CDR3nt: TGTGCCAGCAGCCAATCAGGGGGCGGGGAGACCCAGTACTTC
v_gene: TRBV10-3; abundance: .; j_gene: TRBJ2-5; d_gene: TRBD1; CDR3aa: CATTGRTGAQETQYF; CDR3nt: TGTGCCACCACGGGCCGGACAGGAGCACAAGAGACCCAGTACTTC
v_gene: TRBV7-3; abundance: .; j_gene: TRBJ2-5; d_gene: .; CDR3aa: CASSFGPGETQYF; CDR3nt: TGTGCCAGCAGCTTCGGCCCCGGGGAGACCCAGTACTTC
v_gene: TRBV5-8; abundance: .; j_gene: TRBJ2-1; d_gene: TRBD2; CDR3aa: CASSTPMGGANYNEQFF; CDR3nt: TGTGCCAGCAGCACGCCTATGGGAGGGGCTAACTACAATGAGCAGTTCTTC
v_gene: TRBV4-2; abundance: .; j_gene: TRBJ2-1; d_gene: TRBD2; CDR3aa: CASSQGGGGYNEQFF; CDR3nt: TGTGCCAGCAGCCAAGGCGGGGGGGGATACAATGAGCAGTTCTTC